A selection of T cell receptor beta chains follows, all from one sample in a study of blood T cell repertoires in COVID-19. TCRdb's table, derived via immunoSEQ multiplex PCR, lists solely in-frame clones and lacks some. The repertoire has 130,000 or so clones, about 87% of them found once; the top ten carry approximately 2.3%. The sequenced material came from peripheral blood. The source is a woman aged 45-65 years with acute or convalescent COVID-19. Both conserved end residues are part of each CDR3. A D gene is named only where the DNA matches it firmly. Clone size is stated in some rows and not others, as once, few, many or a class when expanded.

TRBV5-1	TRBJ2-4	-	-	TGCGCCAGCAGCTTGGCCCCCGGGGAGGCCAAAAACATTCAGTACTTC	CASSLAPGEAKNIQYF
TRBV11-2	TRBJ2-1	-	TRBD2	TGTGCCAGCAGCTTGACTAGCGGGAAGGTTGAGCAGTTCTTC	CASSLTSGKVEQFF
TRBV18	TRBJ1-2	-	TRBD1	TGTGCCAGCTCACCACTGACAGGGGACCATAACTATGGCTACACCTTC	CASSPLTGDHNYGYTF
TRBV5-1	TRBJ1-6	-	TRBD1	TGCGCCAGCGCGGAGAACAGGGGCCTGGGTTCACCCCTCCACTTT	CASAENRGLGSPLHF
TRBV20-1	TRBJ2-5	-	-	TGCAGTGCCCAGGCTGTCGAGACCCAGTACTTC	CSAQAVETQYF
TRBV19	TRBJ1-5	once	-	TGTGCCAGTATGGCCGGGGGGCCCAATCAGCCCCAGCATTTT	CASMAGGPNQPQHF
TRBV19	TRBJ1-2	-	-	TGTGCCAGTAGTATGTTTGGCCGACTTTCCTATGGCTACACCTTC	CASSMFGRLSYGYTF
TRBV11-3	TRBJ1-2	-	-	TGTGCCAGCAGCTCCCTTGTTGGGGGGGGGCACGGCTACACCTTC	CASSSLVGGGHGYTF
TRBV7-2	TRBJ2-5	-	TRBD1	TGTGCCAGCAGCCCTGACAGGGGCCAAGAGACCCAGTACTTC	CASSPDRGQETQYF
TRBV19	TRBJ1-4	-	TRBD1	TGTGCCAGTAGCTCTCGGGACAGGGGGGAAAAACTGTTTTTT	CASSSRDRGEKLFF
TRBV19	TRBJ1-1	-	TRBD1	TGTGCCAGTAGTATAGGCAGGGGGTACACTGAAGCTTTCTTT	CASSIGRGYTEAFF
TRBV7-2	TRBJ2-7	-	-	TGTGCCAGCAGCTTAGCGGCAGGGTTGGAGGAGCAGTACTTC	CASSLAAGLEEQYF
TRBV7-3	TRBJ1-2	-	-	TGTGCCAGCAGCTTAATTGGGGCCAAGGGCCGGTCTGGCTACACCTTC	CASSLIGAKGRSGYTF
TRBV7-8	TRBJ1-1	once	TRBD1	TGTGCCAGCAGCTGGACAGGGCTTTCTGAAGCTTTCTTT	CASSWTGLSEAFF
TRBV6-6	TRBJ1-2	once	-	TGTGCCAGCAGTACAGAATCTAACTATGGCTACACCTTC	CASSTESNYGYTF
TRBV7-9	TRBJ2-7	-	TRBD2	TGTGCCAGCAGTTCGGGACTAGCGCATTCCTACGAGCAGTACTTC	CASSSGLAHSYEQYF
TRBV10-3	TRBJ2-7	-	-	TGTGCCATCAGAGGGGACTTTTCCTACGAGCAGTACTTC	CAIRGDFSYEQYF
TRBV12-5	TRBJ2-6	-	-	TGTGCTAGTGCCCCGTCTGGGGCCAACGTCCTGACTTTC	CASAPSGANVLTF
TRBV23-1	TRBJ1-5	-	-	TGCGCCAGCAGTCAAGGATGGAGGGGAAGACAGCCCCAGCATTTT	CASSQGWRGRQPQHF
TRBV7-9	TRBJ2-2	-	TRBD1	TGTGCCAGCGCCCTGGGACAGGGGGAGAGCGGGGAGCTGTTTTTT	CASALGQGESGELFF
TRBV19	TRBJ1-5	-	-	TGTGCCAGTAGTATAGACAACAGTAGGTCGATATATAGCAATCAGCCCCAGCATTTT	CASSIDNSRSIYSNQPQHF
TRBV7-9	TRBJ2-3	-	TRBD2	TGTGCCAGCAGCCCCGGGTGGACTAGCGGCACAGATACGCAGTATTTT	CASSPGWTSGTDTQYF
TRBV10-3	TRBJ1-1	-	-	TGTGCCATCAGTGATGGGGACTTCACTGAAGCTTTCTTT	CAISDGDFTEAFF
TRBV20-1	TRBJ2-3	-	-	TGCAGTGCTAGTACGGGGGAACGCACAGATACGCAGTATTTT	CSASTGERTDTQYF
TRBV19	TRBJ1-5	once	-	TGTGCCAGTAGTATGGCCAATAGCAATCAGCCCCAGCATTTT	CASSMANSNQPQHF
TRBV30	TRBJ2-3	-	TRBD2	TGTGCCGAGTCGGCTAGCGGAGGAGATACGCAGTATTTT	CAESASGGDTQYF
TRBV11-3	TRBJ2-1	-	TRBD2	TGTGCCAGCAGCTTTAAGCGGGGGGTAGACAATGAGCAGTTCTTC	CASSFKRGVDNEQFF
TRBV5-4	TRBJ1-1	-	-	TGTGCCAGCAGCTCCCCTGCGGGGGAGAACACTGAAGCTTTCTTT	CASSSPAGENTEAFF
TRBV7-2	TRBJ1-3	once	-	TGTGCCAGCAGCTTAGACAGGGTCTCTGGAAACACCATATATTTT	CASSLDRVSGNTIYF
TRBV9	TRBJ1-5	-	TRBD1	TGTGCCAGCAGCCCTCGAACAGGGGTAGGGCAGCCCCAGCATTTT	CASSPRTGVGQPQHF
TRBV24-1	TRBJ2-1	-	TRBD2	TGTGCCACCAGTTTAGGGAGGGCCGGTGAGCAGTTCTTC	CATSLGRAGEQFF
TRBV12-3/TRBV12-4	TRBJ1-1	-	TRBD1	TGTGCCAGCGGAGAGGGGGCTTTTGAAGCTTTCTTT	CASGEGAFEAFF
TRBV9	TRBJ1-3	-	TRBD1	TGTGCCAGCAGCCTAACGACAGGGACCGGAAACACCATATATTTT	CASSLTTGTGNTIYF
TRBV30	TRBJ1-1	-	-	TGTGCCTGGAGCCACCAGGATGAAGCTTTCTTT	CAWSHQDEAFF
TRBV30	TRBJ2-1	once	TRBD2	TGTGCCTTAACTAGCGGGAGCTCCTACAATGAGCAGTTCTTC	CALTSGSSYNEQFF
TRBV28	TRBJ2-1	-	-	TGTGCCAGCAGTCCCCCAGGGTACTCCTACAATGAGCAGTTCTTC	CASSPPGYSYNEQFF
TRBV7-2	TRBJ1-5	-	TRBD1	TGTGCCAGCAGCTCCGGGACAGGGAAACAGCCCCAGCATTTT	CASSSGTGKQPQHF
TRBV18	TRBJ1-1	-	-	TGTGCCAGCTCACCGATGGAGGGAATTCGAACTGAAGCTTTCTTT	CASSPMEGIRTEAFF
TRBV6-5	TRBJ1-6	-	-	TGTGCCAGCAGTTACGAGGGAAGGAATTCACCCCTCCACTTT	CASSYEGRNSPLHF